This T cell receptor (beta chain) originates from a study of T cell repertoires in cytomegalovirus infection. Across the study: A matching HLA type, together with CMV infection, was signaled by public TCR beta signatures. Whole-study results and caveats: There were HLA-C-restricted CMV-specific TCR beta clonotypes dominating the ex vivo response. Using cumulative public TCR beta family frequency, the authors identified those who carried CMV together with the relevant HLA.

CDR1 is SGHTA, CDR2 FQGTGA, per germline. Trimming cost V 4 bases and J 8 bases, with 9 bases left between them. CDR3 length: 11 residues. Many counts were recorded for this clonotype. Its antigen is unidentified. TCRdb redid the calling of the reads with MiXCR, one entry per CDR3 protein. The sample yields 120,000 to 150,000 distinct CDR3 sequences, under 8% seen once. The V gene is TRBV7-3, the J gene TRBJ2-7, with D perhaps matching TRBD1 (6 bases). Sequencing input: PBMCs. The clonotype originates from a human donor in good health (CMV status not recorded). Some clones in this sample may be carry-over from other donors' samples. CDR3 coding DNA: TGTGCCAGCAGCTCCGGACAGAAGCAGTACTTC. Translated: CASSSGQKQYF.